Below are 4 T cell receptor beta chains sequenced from a single sample in a study of regulatory T cells in long-lasting Graves disease listed by TCRdb under 2021. Read against the paper, the sample's time point label means: newly diagnosed GD, antithyroid drugs for less than 3 months. For both TCR sequencing and RNA sequencing, RNA was extracted from PBMCs using TRIzol. Libraries were constructed by multiplex PCR. The instrument was an Illumina HiSeq 4000. To build TCR beta libraries, CDR3 regions were amplified by Arm-PCR using iRepertoire HTBI primers. Through fastp at Q25 and MiXCR, TCRdb rebuilt clones from the public reads, retaining in-frame beta chains. When rows share a CDR3 protein, they turn into one entry using the most common DNA and genes. The sample records fewer than 650,000 distinct CDR3 sequences, approximately 15% of which are singletons. The ten most abundant clones make up about 17% of the sample.

This sample also belongs to another study, concerning T cells in Graves' hyperthyroidism and ophthalmopathy.

The starting material was peripheral blood mononuclear cells (PBMCs), obtained at new diagnosis, from a patient treated with antithyroid drugs. These receptors all stem from a woman aged 25 to 39 with Graves disease. Donor details come from another sample of the same person, matched by shared clones.

This clonotype was counted at least ten times. This chain joins TRBV6-1 and TRBJ2-7; D is undetermined. Germline V gene lookup returns CDR1 MNHNS and CDR2 SASEGT. The V gene lost 2 bases and the J gene lost 5 bases, with 10 bases spanning the gap. The CDR3 consists of 13 residues. CDR3 sequence (DNA): TGTGCCAGCAGTGAAATAGTGTCGGACGAGCAGTACTTC. Its translation is CASSEIVSDEQYF.

This clonotype was counted ten times or more. The chain links TRBV5-1 to TRBJ2-7; 7 positions match TRBD1. Germline values: CDR1 SGHRS, CDR2 YFSETQ. Trimming removed 4 bases from V and 0 bases from J; junction bases left unmatched: 7. CDR3 length equals 15 residues. CDR3 bases: TGCGCCAGCAGCAAAGGGGGCAAGAGCTCCTACGAGCAGTACTTC. It encodes CASSKGGKSSYEQYF.

As regards this clonotype: This may be a read error: a much more frequent sequence differs by one nucleotide. The chain combines TRBV10-3 with TRBJ1-2, with 8 bases matching TRBD1. CDR3 length: 13 amino acids. Trimming at V came to 4 bases and at J to 10 bases, leaving 8 bases not matched to a gene. From germline, CDR1 is ENHRY and CDR2 SYGVKD. This CDR3 reads CAISGGQGEVYTF. The DNA of the CDR3 is TGTGCCATCAGTGGTGGACAGGGAGAAGTCTACACCTTC.

This clonotype was counted only a few times. The chain links TRBV6-6 to TRBJ1-1; 8 positions match TRBD1. V lost 0 bases to trimming and J lost 6 bases; unmatched junction nucleotides: 9. The CDR3 consists of 16 residues. Germline lookup yields CDR1 MNHNY and CDR2 SVGAGI (reference sequence). CDR3 DNA sequence: TGTGCCAGCAGTTACTCGAGCTCAGGGGGCCTCGCTGAAGCTTTCTTT. It specifies CASSYSSSGGLAEAFF.